This T cell receptor (beta chain) was profiled in a study of technical replicates of blood from a handful of donors. The V segment lost 3 bases and the J segment 3 bases; nucleotides outside the gene matches: 5. Germline values: CDR1 MNHEY, CDR2 SMNVEV (reference sequence). This CDR3 is 14 amino acids long. Data came from immunoSEQ multiplex PCR; TCRdb stores just in-frame clones and leaves some out. The sample includes 65,000 to 80,000 clones, almost 99% of them seen just once. The sequenced material came from T cells isolated from PBMCs. The J gene is TRBJ2-7, the V gene TRBV27; 7 nucleotides match TRBD1. This receptor was obtained from a human donor in good health. This chain's CDR3 is CASSFGQANYEQYF. The CDR3, as DNA: TGTGCCAGCAGTTTCGGACAGGCGAACTACGAGCAGTACTTC.